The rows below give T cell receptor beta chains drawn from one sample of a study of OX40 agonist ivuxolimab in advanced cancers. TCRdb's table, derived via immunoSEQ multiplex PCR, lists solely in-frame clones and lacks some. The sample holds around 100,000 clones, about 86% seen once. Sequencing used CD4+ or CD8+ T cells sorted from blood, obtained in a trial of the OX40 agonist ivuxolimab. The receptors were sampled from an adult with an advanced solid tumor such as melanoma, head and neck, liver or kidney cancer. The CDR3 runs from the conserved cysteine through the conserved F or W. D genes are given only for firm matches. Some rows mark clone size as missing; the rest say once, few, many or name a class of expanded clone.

DNA: TGTGCCAGTAGTACAAGACAGGGACAGAACACTGAAGCTTTCTTT; CDR3: CASSTRQGQNTEAFF; J: TRBJ1-1; V: TRBV19; size: few; D: TRBD1
DNA: TGTGCCAGCGGGAAAGAATCAAGCTCCTACGAGCAGTACTTC; CDR3: CASGKESSSYEQYF; J: TRBJ2-7; V: TRBV13; size: .; D: .
DNA: TGTGCCTCCCGGACTAGCGGGAGCTCCTACGAGCAGTACTTC; CDR3: CASRTSGSSYEQYF; J: TRBJ2-7; V: TRBV30; size: .; D: TRBD2
DNA: TGTGCCAGCAGTTGGGACATCAGCTCCTACAATGAGCAGTTCTTC; CDR3: CASSWDISSYNEQFF; J: TRBJ2-1; V: TRBV27; size: few; D: .
DNA: TGTGCCAGCAGTGACCTAGGACATTTAAACACTGAAGCTTTCTTT; CDR3: CASSDLGHLNTEAFF; J: TRBJ1-1; V: TRBV27; size: .; D: .
DNA: TGTGCCACCAGCAGAGATAGGGACCGTTCTAATGAAAAACTGTTTTTT; CDR3: CATSRDRDRSNEKLFF; J: TRBJ1-4; V: TRBV15; size: .; D: .
DNA: TGTGCCAGTAGTATTCCCACTAGCCCAGAGACCCAGTACTTC; CDR3: CASSIPTSPETQYF; J: TRBJ2-5; V: TRBV19; size: .; D: .
DNA: TGTGCCAGCAGCCTATACAGGGGACGAATTGAAGCTTTCTTT; CDR3: CASSLYRGRIEAFF; J: TRBJ1-1; V: TRBV6-5; size: .; D: TRBD1
DNA: TGTGCCAGCAGCTTGACGGGACAGGGTTACGAGCAGTACTTC; CDR3: CASSLTGQGYEQYF; J: TRBJ2-7; V: TRBV7-6; size: once; D: TRBD1
DNA: TGTGCCAGCAGCTTACTCGGGCAAAACACTGAAGCTTTCTTT; CDR3: CASSLLGQNTEAFF; J: TRBJ1-1; V: TRBV7-9; size: .; D: .
DNA: TGTGCCAGTAGTATTGAAAGGACAACCTCTAATGAAAAACTGTTTTTT; CDR3: CASSIERTTSNEKLFF; J: TRBJ1-4; V: TRBV19; size: .; D: .
DNA: TGTGCCAGCAGCTTAGGGACTAGCGGGGGCCTCACAGATACGCAGTATTTT; CDR3: CASSLGTSGGLTDTQYF; J: TRBJ2-3; V: TRBV13; size: once; D: TRBD2
DNA: TGTGCCAGCAGTTTCCGGACCGCTAGCTCTGGGGCCAACGTCCTGACTTTC; CDR3: CASSFRTASSGANVLTF; J: TRBJ2-6; V: TRBV27; size: .; D: .
DNA: TGCAGCGTTGGCAGGGGGCCTTACAATGAGCAGTTCTTC; CDR3: CSVGRGPYNEQFF; J: TRBJ2-1; V: TRBV29-1; size: .; D: TRBD1
DNA: TGTGCCAGCAGCTTATTGGGAGGAGGGGGCACAGATACGCAGTATTTT; CDR3: CASSLLGGGGTDTQYF; J: TRBJ2-3; V: TRBV7-2; size: .; D: .
DNA: TGCGCCAGCAGCAGGGACTTTTCCGGGGAGCTGTTTTTT; CDR3: CASSRDFSGELFF; J: TRBJ2-2; V: TRBV5-1; size: .; D: .
DNA: TGTGCCAGCAGCTTGGCCTCCCCTGACAGGGACTACAACTATGGCTACACCTTC; CDR3: CASSLASPDRDYNYGYTF; J: TRBJ1-2; V: TRBV5-5; size: .; D: TRBD1
DNA: TGTGCCAGCAGTCCCCCCCTGGGGGGTGGCGAGCAGTACTTC; CDR3: CASSPPLGGGEQYF; J: TRBJ2-7; V: TRBV28; size: .; D: .
DNA: TGTGCCAGCAGCTTTAGCGACAGGAACTACGAGCAGTACTTC; CDR3: CASSFSDRNYEQYF; J: TRBJ2-7; V: TRBV11-2; size: .; D: .
DNA: TGTGCCAGCAGCTCCGGGTCGTCTTACGAGCAGTACTTC; CDR3: CASSSGSSYEQYF; J: TRBJ2-7; V: TRBV7-9; size: .; D: .
DNA: TGTGCCAGTTATGATGGGCATAATCAGCCCCAGCATTTT; CDR3: CASYDGHNQPQHF; J: TRBJ1-5; V: TRBV19; size: .; D: .
DNA: TGTGCCAGCAGTTTATTGGCTAGCGGGAGTTACAATGAGCAGTTCTTC; CDR3: CASSLLASGSYNEQFF; J: TRBJ2-1; V: TRBV27; size: .; D: TRBD2
DNA: TGCAGTGCTAGGGGGTTCCCTGAAGCTTTCTTT; CDR3: CSARGFPEAFF; J: TRBJ1-1; V: TRBV20-1; size: .; D: .
DNA: TGCGCCAGCAGGAACAGGGGATACTATGGCTACACCTTC; CDR3: CASRNRGYYGYTF; J: TRBJ1-2; V: TRBV10-1; size: .; D: TRBD1
DNA: TGCGCCAGCAGCTTGGCGACAGGCCCAACCGGGGAGCTGTTTTTT; CDR3: CASSLATGPTGELFF; J: TRBJ2-2; V: TRBV5-1; size: .; D: .
DNA: TGTGCCAGCAGCTTATCGGTGGATTCACCCCTCCACTTT; CDR3: CASSLSVDSPLHF; J: TRBJ1-6; V: TRBV7-6; size: .; D: .
DNA: TGTGCCAGTAGGAGACTAGCGAGTGCAGATACGCAGTATTTT; CDR3: CASRRLASADTQYF; J: TRBJ2-3; V: TRBV19; size: .; D: TRBD2
DNA: TGCGCCAGCAGTCAATCGGACAGATTTCGGGAGCAGTTCTTC; CDR3: CASSQSDRFREQFF; J: TRBJ2-1; V: TRBV23-1; size: .; D: .
DNA: TGCGCCAGCAGCTTGGCGGGATTTACAGGGGGCGAGGCTTTCTTT; CDR3: CASSLAGFTGGEAFF; J: TRBJ1-1; V: TRBV5-1; size: .; D: TRBD1
DNA: TGTGCCAGCCGGGGGGGACAGGCCAAACTCTACGAGCAGTACTTC; CDR3: CASRGGQAKLYEQYF; J: TRBJ2-7; V: TRBV6-5; size: .; D: .
DNA: TGCGCCAGCAGCCAAGATATACAGGGAATCTCCTACGAGCAGTACTTC; CDR3: CASSQDIQGISYEQYF; J: TRBJ2-7; V: TRBV4-3; size: .; D: .
DNA: TGTGCCAGCAGCGTAGTACCGGCGAACACTGAAGCTTTCTTT; CDR3: CASSVVPANTEAFF; J: TRBJ1-1; V: TRBV9; size: .; D: .
DNA: TGTGCCAGCAGCCAGGGACTAGCGGGAAAGAACACCGGGGAGCTGTTTTTT; CDR3: CASSQGLAGKNTGELFF; J: TRBJ2-2; V: TRBV4-2; size: once; D: TRBD2
DNA: TGTGCCAGCGGGGGCGAGCAGTTCTTC; CDR3: CASGGEQFF; J: TRBJ2-1; V: TRBV2; size: few; D: .
DNA: TGTGCCAGCAGTTATTCGGGGGTAGAGTATGGCTACACCTTC; CDR3: CASSYSGVEYGYTF; J: TRBJ1-2; V: TRBV6-5; size: .; D: .
DNA: TGTGCCAGCAGTACCCCCCCCTACGAGCAGTACTTC; CDR3: CASSTPPYEQYF; J: TRBJ2-7; V: TRBV27; size: .; D: .
DNA: TGTGCCAGCAGTTTCCGGGTCGCTGGAAACACCATATATTTT; CDR3: CASSFRVAGNTIYF; J: TRBJ1-3; V: TRBV6-5; size: .; D: .
DNA: TGTGCCAGTAGTATAGGGCCTGGAGGGGACGGAGGCTACACCTTC; CDR3: CASSIGPGGDGGYTF; J: TRBJ1-2; V: TRBV19; size: .; D: .
DNA: TGTGCCAGCAGTTTTTTTGGGAATACTAATGAAAAACTGTTTTTT; CDR3: CASSFFGNTNEKLFF; J: TRBJ1-4; V: TRBV27; size: .; D: .
DNA: TGTGCCAGCAGTCCATTCGGGTGGGATAATCAGCCCCAGCATTTT; CDR3: CASSPFGWDNQPQHF; J: TRBJ1-5; V: TRBV11-2; size: .; D: .
DNA: TGCGCCAGCCTGAACAGGAGCCTCTTGGGTGAGCAGTTCTTC; CDR3: CASLNRSLLGEQFF; J: TRBJ2-1; V: TRBV10-1; size: .; D: .
DNA: TGTGCCAGCAGCTTAGAAGGACTGGCGGGGGAGCAGTACTTC; CDR3: CASSLEGLAGEQYF; J: TRBJ2-7; V: TRBV11-3; size: few; D: .
DNA: TGTGCCAGCATTAGCGGGGGAGCTTACAATGAGCAGTTCTTC; CDR3: CASISGGAYNEQFF; J: TRBJ2-1; V: TRBV6-6; size: .; D: TRBD2
DNA: TGTGCCAGCAGCTCCCGTCACGAGCAGTACTTC; CDR3: CASSSRHEQYF; J: TRBJ2-7; V: TRBV7-9; size: .; D: .
DNA: TGCGCCAGCAGCCAAGAGACAGGGGGTCAGCCCCAGCATTTT; CDR3: CASSQETGGQPQHF; J: TRBJ1-5; V: TRBV4-3; size: .; D: TRBD1
DNA: TGTGCCAGCAGCGTGGGACTTTTAGAGACCCAGTACTTC; CDR3: CASSVGLLETQYF; J: TRBJ2-5; V: TRBV9; size: few; D: .
DNA: TGTGCCAGCAGCGAGGGACAGACCCAAGAGACCCAGTACTTC; CDR3: CASSEGQTQETQYF; J: TRBJ2-5; V: TRBV9; size: .; D: TRBD1
DNA: TGTGCCAGCAGCTTCCCAGGGGCGGTGGATGAGCAGTTCTTC; CDR3: CASSFPGAVDEQFF; J: TRBJ2-1; V: TRBV11-2; size: .; D: .
DNA: TGCGCCAGCAGCCAAGATCCTAGCGGGAGGGAAGAGACCCAGTACTTC; CDR3: CASSQDPSGREETQYF; J: TRBJ2-5; V: TRBV4-1; size: .; D: TRBD2
DNA: TGTGCCAGCAGCTTGAACAGGGCCCCTTCCTACGAGCAGTACTTC; CDR3: CASSLNRAPSYEQYF; J: TRBJ2-7; V: TRBV5-4; size: .; D: .
DNA: TGTGCCAGCTCACCCCGCCGTATGAACACTGAAGCTTTCTTT; CDR3: CASSPRRMNTEAFF; J: TRBJ1-1; V: TRBV18; size: .; D: .
DNA: TGTGCCAGCAGCCAAAGACTCACAGATACGCAGTATTTT; CDR3: CASSQRLTDTQYF; J: TRBJ2-3; V: TRBV7-2; size: .; D: .
DNA: TGTGCCAGCAGTCCCCAAACAGGGATAAGCGCCTACACCTTC; CDR3: CASSPQTGISAYTF; J: TRBJ1-2; V: TRBV6-5; size: .; D: .
DNA: TGTGCCAGCTGCGCGACCTTCTCGAACACTGAAGCTTTCTTT; CDR3: CASCATFSNTEAFF; J: TRBJ1-1; V: TRBV6-1; size: .; D: .
DNA: TGTGCCAGCAGCCCGACAGGGAACACTGAAGCTTTCTTT; CDR3: CASSPTGNTEAFF; J: TRBJ1-1; V: TRBV11-3; size: .; D: .
DNA: TGTGCCAGCAGCTTAGATCCAGTCCAAGAGACCCAGTACTTC; CDR3: CASSLDPVQETQYF; J: TRBJ2-5; V: TRBV7-9; size: .; D: .
DNA: TGTGCCAGCTCACGGGAGGACCTAAACACCGGGGAGCTGTTTTTT; CDR3: CASSREDLNTGELFF; J: TRBJ2-2; V: TRBV18; size: .; D: .
DNA: TGCGCCAGCAGCCCACCCCGAGCGGGGGGGATGGACGGGGAGCTGTTTTTT; CDR3: CASSPPRAGGMDGELFF; J: TRBJ2-2; V: TRBV5-1; size: .; D: TRBD2
DNA: TGTGCCAGCAGCGGTGGACAGGGGGCAGGAGAGACCCAGTACTTC; CDR3: CASSGGQGAGETQYF; J: TRBJ2-5; V: TRBV9; size: few; D: TRBD1